Reported below is one TCR beta chain. The specificity of this receptor is unknown. One base away there is no much larger clone; base qualities are not given. Enrolling through a virtual design, the prospective study's participants ranged in age from about 18 to 89 years and lived across more than 20 United States geographic areas. Cohort assignment in the prospective study relied on participant-reported clinical history from a screening survey and a study questionnaire. For ImmuneRACE Cohort 3, a participant was defined as recovered based on two consecutive negative NP/OP PCR tests, clearance by a healthcare professional, or resolution of symptoms. In the prospective study, mobile phlebotomists collected whole blood, serum and a nasopharyngeal or oropharyngeal swab from each participant. Additional blood draws and questionnaires over an approximately 2-month period could optionally be provided by prospective study participants. Before DNA extraction, blood samples from the prospective study were shipped at room temperature or frozen.

The data originate from a study of blood T cell repertoires in COVID-19 (dated by TCRdb to the early 2020s). Regarding the study in general: Samples from collaborators originated in the United States, Italy and Spain and spanned both the acute and convalescent phases of COVID-19. The prospective study material was composed of cDNA or gDNA derived from T cells, B-cell-depleted T cells, or PBMCs. Subjects who had been exposed to COVID-19, were actively infected with it, or had recovered from it provided the deeply sampled blood TCRbeta repertoires that made up the dataset. A freely available public database, intended as a resource for researchers studying the immune response to SARS-CoV-2, is where the repertoires were released. The samples were drawn from the first 160 participants of the ongoing ImmuneRACE study and from under 1,500 subjects provided by 6 global collaborators. Sample metadata almost always included a de-identified subject ID, COVID-19 status, age in years and sex. Where HLA class I and class II types were available, the types were taken from metadata supplied by the sample provider, not from assay-based typing. Here is what the overall study found, with its caveats: Clinical and demographic metadata were provided uncurated, with the amount varying by source and participant.

TCRbeta CDR3 regions were amplified from genomic DNA using the immunoSEQ Assay, a bias-controlled multiplex PCR. On the authors' methods: Nucleated cell counts per sample were estimated from amplification of reference gene primers within the assay. To quantify the absolute abundance of each unique TCRbeta CDR3 rearrangement, sequence reads were collapsed and filtered. Productive Simpson clonality was computed per sample as the square root of Simpson's diversity index over productive rearrangements. The source is immuneACCESS, and TCRdb retained only in-frame sequences with V and J called. Part of the clones is not carried over; for the studies checked, unresolved V genes explain less than half of this, and the remainder is unexplained. The V and J calls and clone size come from that table; D and trimming were worked out from the DNA. Across this sample there are 150,000 to 200,000 clones, with about 89% seen only once. The ten top clones hold roughly 0.77% of the sample.

V is shortened by 7 bases, J by 7 bases, and the region joining them spans 6 bases. Measured from the cysteine to the phenylalanine, the CDR3 is 10 residues long. Kept here is only the CDR3 DNA, which spans 30 bases and is read in frame from base 1. Based on the germline V gene (reference sequence), the CDR1 and CDR2 sequences are SEHNR and FQNEAQ. The V and J segments used are TRBV7-9 and TRBJ2-3; no D gene call is confident. The source is a woman aged 18-29 years who had recovered from COVID-19. Sequencing was done on a sample of PBMCs or T cells enriched from blood (not recorded which). The nucleotide sequence is TGTGCCAGCACACACAATACGCAGTATTTT. The encoded protein is CASTHNTQYF.